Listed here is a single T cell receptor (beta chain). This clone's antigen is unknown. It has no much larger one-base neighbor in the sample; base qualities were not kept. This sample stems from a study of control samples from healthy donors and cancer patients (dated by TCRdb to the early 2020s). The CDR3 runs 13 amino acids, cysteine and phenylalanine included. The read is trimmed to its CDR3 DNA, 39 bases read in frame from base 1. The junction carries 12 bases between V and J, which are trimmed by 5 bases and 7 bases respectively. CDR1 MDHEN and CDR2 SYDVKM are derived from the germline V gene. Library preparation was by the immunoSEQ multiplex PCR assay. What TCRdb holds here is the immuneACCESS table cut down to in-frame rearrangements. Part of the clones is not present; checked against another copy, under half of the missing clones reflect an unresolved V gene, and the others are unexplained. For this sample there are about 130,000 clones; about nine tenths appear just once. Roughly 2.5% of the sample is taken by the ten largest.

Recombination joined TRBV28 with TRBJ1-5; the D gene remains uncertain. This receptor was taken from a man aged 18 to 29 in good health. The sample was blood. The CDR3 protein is CASSGGIGQPQHF. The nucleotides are TGTGCCAGCAGTGGTGGAATTGGACAGCCCCAGCATTTT.